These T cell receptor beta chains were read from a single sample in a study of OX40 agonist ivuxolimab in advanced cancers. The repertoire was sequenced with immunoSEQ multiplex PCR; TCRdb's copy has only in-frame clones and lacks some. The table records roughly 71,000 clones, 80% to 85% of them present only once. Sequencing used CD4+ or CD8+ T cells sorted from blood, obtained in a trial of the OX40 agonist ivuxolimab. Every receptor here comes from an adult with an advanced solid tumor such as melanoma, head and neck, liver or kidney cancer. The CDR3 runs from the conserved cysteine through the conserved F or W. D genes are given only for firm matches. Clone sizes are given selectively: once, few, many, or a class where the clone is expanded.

cdr3_aa: CASSIDSSSYNEQFF
cdr3_nt: TGTGCCAGCAGTATTGACAGTAGCTCCTACAATGAGCAGTTCTTC
j_call: TRBJ2-1
d_call: NA
clone_size: NA
v_call: TRBV6-1

cdr3_aa: CASRLLGTGLTDTQYF
cdr3_nt: TGTGCCAGCAGACTCCTCGGGACAGGGCTCACAGATACGCAGTATTTT
j_call: TRBJ2-3
d_call: TRBD1
clone_size: NA
v_call: TRBV7-8

cdr3_aa: CASSLVSSSYNEQFF
cdr3_nt: TGTGCCAGCAGCTTAGTATCGAGCTCCTACAATGAGCAGTTCTTC
j_call: TRBJ2-1
d_call: NA
clone_size: NA
v_call: TRBV11-2

cdr3_aa: CASSRGTTNSPLHF
cdr3_nt: TGTGCCAGCTCCCGAGGGACAACAAATTCACCCCTCCACTTT
j_call: TRBJ1-6
d_call: NA
clone_size: NA
v_call: TRBV27

cdr3_aa: CASSLSWGSKNDEQYF
cdr3_nt: TGTGCCAGCAGCCTTAGTTGGGGTAGCAAGAACGACGAGCAGTACTTC
j_call: TRBJ2-7
d_call: NA
clone_size: few
v_call: TRBV11-3

cdr3_aa: CASSFVRGSGGQETQYF
cdr3_nt: TGTGCCAGCAGTTTTGTAAGGGGTTCGGGGGGGCAAGAGACCCAGTACTTC
j_call: TRBJ2-5
d_call: TRBD2
clone_size: NA
v_call: TRBV28

cdr3_aa: CSAQTDRGVDTQYF
cdr3_nt: TGCAGCGCCCAAACGGACAGGGGTGTAGATACGCAGTATTTT
j_call: TRBJ2-3
d_call: TRBD1
clone_size: NA
v_call: TRBV29-1

cdr3_aa: CASSLTFYGGGTDTQYF
cdr3_nt: TGTGCCAGCAGCTTAACCTTTTACGGGGGTGGCACAGATACGCAGTATTTT
j_call: TRBJ2-3
d_call: NA
clone_size: NA
v_call: TRBV7-3

cdr3_aa: CASSPGQANTEAFF
cdr3_nt: TGTGCCAGCAGCCCCGGACAGGCGAACACTGAAGCTTTCTTT
j_call: TRBJ1-1
d_call: TRBD1
clone_size: NA
v_call: TRBV5-8

cdr3_aa: CASSDRDRAIYEQYF
cdr3_nt: TGTGCCAGCAGCGACCGGGACAGGGCCATCTACGAGCAGTACTTC
j_call: TRBJ2-7
d_call: TRBD1
clone_size: NA
v_call: TRBV6-1

cdr3_aa: CASSSVGARDEQYF
cdr3_nt: TGTGCCAGCAGCTCTGTCGGGGCCCGGGACGAGCAGTACTTC
j_call: TRBJ2-7
d_call: NA
clone_size: NA
v_call: TRBV11-2

cdr3_aa: CASSPTSTGELFF
cdr3_nt: TGCGCCAGCAGCCCAACTAGCACCGGGGAGCTGTTTTTT
j_call: TRBJ2-2
d_call: NA
clone_size: NA
v_call: TRBV5-1

cdr3_aa: CASSPRKAGSWPNNEQFF
cdr3_nt: TGTGCCAGCAGTCCCCGTAAAGCGGGATCGTGGCCCAACAATGAGCAGTTCTTC
j_call: TRBJ2-1
d_call: TRBD2
clone_size: once
v_call: TRBV27

cdr3_aa: CASSHRGGEPLHF
cdr3_nt: TGTGCCAGCAGCCATAGAGGGGGGGAACCCCTCCACTTT
j_call: TRBJ1-6
d_call: NA
clone_size: few
v_call: TRBV7-6

cdr3_aa: CASSLQGNEQFF
cdr3_nt: TGTGCCAGCAGCCTCCAGGGTAATGAGCAGTTCTTC
j_call: TRBJ2-1
d_call: NA
clone_size: once
v_call: TRBV7-2

cdr3_aa: CASRGLNEKLFF
cdr3_nt: TGTGCCAGCAGAGGCCTCAATGAAAAACTGTTTTTT
j_call: TRBJ1-4
d_call: NA
clone_size: NA
v_call: TRBV7-9

cdr3_aa: CASSLSQWLAGGATYEQYF
cdr3_nt: TGTGCCAGCAGCTTATCACAGTGGCTAGCGGGAGGTGCAACCTACGAGCAGTACTTC
j_call: TRBJ2-7
d_call: TRBD2
clone_size: NA
v_call: TRBV11-2

cdr3_aa: CASSALDANEQFF
cdr3_nt: TGTGCCAGCAGTGCCTTGGACGCCAATGAGCAGTTCTTC
j_call: TRBJ2-1
d_call: NA
clone_size: NA
v_call: TRBV25-1

cdr3_aa: CARGRGGTDTQYF
cdr3_nt: TGTGCCCGCGGGCGGGGAGGCACAGATACGCAGTATTTT
j_call: TRBJ2-3
d_call: NA
clone_size: NA
v_call: TRBV30

cdr3_aa: CASSLAASLTYEQYF
cdr3_nt: TGTGCCAGCAGCTTAGCGGCTAGTCTAACCTACGAGCAGTACTTC
j_call: TRBJ2-7
d_call: NA
clone_size: NA
v_call: TRBV7-2

cdr3_aa: CASNRRPNQPQHF
cdr3_nt: TGTGCCAGCAACAGGCGGCCAAATCAGCCCCAGCATTTT
j_call: TRBJ1-5
d_call: NA
clone_size: few
v_call: TRBV6-6

cdr3_aa: CASSLAPSGGNQETQYF
cdr3_nt: TGCGCCAGCAGCTTGGCCCCTAGCGGGGGGAATCAAGAGACCCAGTACTTC
j_call: TRBJ2-5
d_call: TRBD2
clone_size: NA
v_call: TRBV5-1

cdr3_aa: CASSQGPGANVLTF
cdr3_nt: TGTGCCAGTTCACAGGGGCCAGGGGCCAACGTCCTGACTTTC
j_call: TRBJ2-6
d_call: TRBD1
clone_size: NA
v_call: TRBV19

cdr3_aa: CASSSGGAGNTIYF
cdr3_nt: TGTGCCAGCAGCTCAGGGGGCGCGGGAAACACCATATATTTT
j_call: TRBJ1-3
d_call: TRBD1
clone_size: once
v_call: TRBV6-6

cdr3_aa: CASSAGSDPSGNTIYF
cdr3_nt: TGTGCCAGCAGCGCCGGGTCCGATCCCTCTGGAAACACCATATATTTT
j_call: TRBJ1-3
d_call: NA
clone_size: NA
v_call: TRBV9

cdr3_aa: CASSLVVPTDGTDTQYF
cdr3_nt: TGCGCCAGCAGCTTGGTTGTCCCGACGGACGGCACAGATACGCAGTATTTT
j_call: TRBJ2-3
d_call: NA
clone_size: NA
v_call: TRBV5-1

cdr3_aa: CASRFDHSNQPQHF
cdr3_nt: TGTGCCAGCAGATTTGATCATAGCAATCAGCCCCAGCATTTT
j_call: TRBJ1-5
d_call: NA
clone_size: NA
v_call: TRBV2

cdr3_aa: CASSPSGARELFF
cdr3_nt: TGTGCCAGCAGCCCCAGTGGGGCGAGGGAGCTGTTTTTT
j_call: TRBJ2-2
d_call: NA
clone_size: once
v_call: TRBV9

cdr3_aa: CASSLLAESTDTQYF
cdr3_nt: TGCGCCAGCAGCTTGCTAGCGGAAAGCACAGATACGCAGTATTTT
j_call: TRBJ2-3
d_call: TRBD2
clone_size: once
v_call: TRBV5-1

cdr3_aa: CASSIGQGYNEQFF
cdr3_nt: TGTGCCAGTAGTATCGGACAGGGTTACAATGAGCAGTTCTTC
j_call: TRBJ2-1
d_call: TRBD1
clone_size: NA
v_call: TRBV19

cdr3_aa: CASSPTAGNTEAFF
cdr3_nt: TGTGCCAGCAGCCCCACAGCAGGGAACACTGAAGCTTTCTTT
j_call: TRBJ1-1
d_call: NA
clone_size: NA
v_call: TRBV7-3

cdr3_aa: CAWTPDRGQPQHF
cdr3_nt: TGTGCCTGGACCCCCGACAGGGGTCAGCCCCAGCATTTT
j_call: TRBJ1-5
d_call: TRBD1
clone_size: NA
v_call: TRBV30

cdr3_aa: CASSGQGAFSGANVLTF
cdr3_nt: TGTGCCAGCAGCGGACAGGGGGCCTTCTCTGGGGCCAACGTCCTGACTTTC
j_call: TRBJ2-6
d_call: TRBD1
clone_size: few
v_call: TRBV2

cdr3_aa: CASRVRVDTEAFF
cdr3_nt: TGTGCCAGCAGGGTAAGGGTAGACACTGAAGCTTTCTTT
j_call: TRBJ1-1
d_call: NA
clone_size: NA
v_call: TRBV5-4

cdr3_aa: CASTRRTTNTGELFF
cdr3_nt: TGTGCCAGCACGCGCAGGACAACGAACACCGGGGAGCTGTTTTTT
j_call: TRBJ2-2
d_call: NA
clone_size: once
v_call: TRBV6-5

cdr3_aa: CATRDRADSNQPQHF
cdr3_nt: TGTGCCACTCGGGACAGGGCCGATAGCAATCAGCCCCAGCATTTT
j_call: TRBJ1-5
d_call: TRBD1
clone_size: NA
v_call: TRBV10-3

cdr3_aa: CASTPGLAGLSYNEQFF
cdr3_nt: TGTGCCAGCACCCCCGGGCTAGCGGGATTGTCCTACAATGAGCAGTTCTTC
j_call: TRBJ2-1
d_call: TRBD2
clone_size: few
v_call: TRBV28

cdr3_aa: CASSMDRISYEQYF
cdr3_nt: TGTGCCAGCAGCATGGACAGAATCTCCTACGAGCAGTACTTC
j_call: TRBJ2-7
d_call: NA
clone_size: NA
v_call: TRBV28

cdr3_aa: CASSPMDRVGNGYTF
cdr3_nt: TGTGCCAGCTCACCGATGGACAGGGTAGGGAATGGCTACACCTTC
j_call: TRBJ1-2
d_call: TRBD1
clone_size: NA
v_call: TRBV18

cdr3_aa: CAWSLLSHSSDTQYF
cdr3_nt: TGTGCCTGGAGTCTCTTGTCCCATTCCTCAGATACGCAGTATTTT
j_call: TRBJ2-3
d_call: NA
clone_size: NA
v_call: TRBV30

cdr3_aa: CASSPPSGRYSEQFF
cdr3_nt: TGTGCCAGCTCACCACCTAGCGGGAGATATAGTGAGCAGTTCTTC
j_call: TRBJ2-1
d_call: TRBD2
clone_size: NA
v_call: TRBV18

cdr3_aa: CATRDFNTGELFF
cdr3_nt: TGCGCCACCCGGGACTTTAACACCGGGGAGCTGTTTTTT
j_call: TRBJ2-2
d_call: NA
clone_size: NA
v_call: TRBV4-1

cdr3_aa: CASSQDFLAGGLAAYNEQFF
cdr3_nt: TGCGCCAGCAGCCAAGACTTCCTAGCGGGGGGACTGGCAGCCTACAATGAGCAGTTCTTC
j_call: TRBJ2-1
d_call: TRBD2
clone_size: NA
v_call: TRBV4-3

cdr3_aa: CASSPTNMDAGYTF
cdr3_nt: TGCGCCAGCAGCCCAACTAATATGGACGCTGGCTACACCTTC
j_call: TRBJ1-2
d_call: NA
clone_size: NA
v_call: TRBV5-1

cdr3_aa: CASSPTDREAKSYTF
cdr3_nt: TGTGCCAGCAGCCCTACTGACAGGGAGGCGAAGAGCTACACCTTC
j_call: TRBJ1-2
d_call: TRBD1
clone_size: once
v_call: TRBV27

cdr3_aa: CASSHLAGSNTGELFF
cdr3_nt: TGTGCCAGCAGCCATTTGGCGGGATCGAACACCGGGGAGCTGTTTTTT
j_call: TRBJ2-2
d_call: NA
clone_size: NA
v_call: TRBV7-8

cdr3_aa: CASSPTRQLCEAFF
cdr3_nt: TGCGCCAGCAGTCCAACGAGGCAGTTGTGTGAAGCTTTCTTT
j_call: TRBJ1-1
d_call: NA
clone_size: NA
v_call: TRBV23-1

cdr3_aa: CASRSLRGANEKLFF
cdr3_nt: TGTGCCAGCAGGTCCCTTAGGGGGGCTAATGAAAAACTGTTTTTT
j_call: TRBJ1-4
d_call: NA
clone_size: few
v_call: TRBV28

cdr3_aa: CASSLFPTNYGYTF
cdr3_nt: TGTGCCAGCAGCTTGTTTCCGACCAACTATGGCTACACCTTC
j_call: TRBJ1-2
d_call: NA
clone_size: NA
v_call: TRBV5-5

cdr3_aa: CASSKTGGNGYTF
cdr3_nt: TGTGCCAGCAGCAAGACAGGGGGCAATGGCTACACCTTC
j_call: TRBJ1-2
d_call: TRBD1
clone_size: NA
v_call: TRBV11-2

cdr3_aa: CASSLRGSPYNEQFF
cdr3_nt: TGTGCCAGCAGCTTAAGGGGCAGCCCCTACAATGAGCAGTTCTTC
j_call: TRBJ2-1
d_call: NA
clone_size: NA
v_call: TRBV7-3

cdr3_aa: CASSDGQPNEKLFF
cdr3_nt: TGTGCCAGCAGTGATGGACAGCCAAATGAAAAACTGTTTTTT
j_call: TRBJ1-4
d_call: NA
clone_size: NA
v_call: TRBV27

cdr3_aa: CASSPGLSYGYTF
cdr3_nt: TGTGCCAGTAGTCCAGGGCTCAGCTATGGCTACACCTTC
j_call: TRBJ1-2
d_call: NA
clone_size: NA
v_call: TRBV19

cdr3_aa: CARTRRGAGGYTF
cdr3_nt: TGTGCCAGAACCAGGAGGGGCGCGGGCGGCTACACCTTC
j_call: TRBJ1-2
d_call: NA
clone_size: NA
v_call: TRBV5-4